This T cell receptor beta chain stems from a study of T cells in Graves' hyperthyroidism and ophthalmopathy. The study's findings and limits: Classification by a 13 V-J model distinguished ophthalmopathy from stable hyperthyroidism.

This clonotype was observed at least ten times. Its antigen is unidentified. Each person with ophthalmopathy scored at least 3 on the Clinical Activity Score, reached NOSPECS grade 4 or higher, and had been ill under 3 months. Lactation, pregnancy, other autoimmune disease or uncontrolled infection led to exclusion of patients. The CDR3 contains 15 residues. V gave up 3 bases and J gave up 4 bases; unmatched junction bases: 6. Germline V lookup: CDR1 SNHLY, CDR2 FYNNEI. TCR beta CDR3 regions were amplified from RNA. HTBI primers were used for first-round RT-PCR of the TCR CDR3. Using its own MiXCR run on the multiplex PCR reads, TCRdb lists one record per CDR3 protein. The sample contains 500,000 or so distinct CDR3 sequences, more than 15% of which appear only once.

This receptor was identified in a woman between 18 and 29 years old with Graves' ophthalmopathy. The V and J genes are TRBV2 and TRBJ2-3; 8 nucleotides match TRBD1. Input material: blood. The CDR3 nucleotides read TGTGCCAGCAGTGAGGAAACGACAGGGGCAGATACGCAGTATTTT. Translation gives CASSEETTGADTQYF. Looking up the rest from reference TRBV2 and TRBJ2-3 gives the full variable domain: EPEVTQTPSHQVTQMGQEVILRCVPISNHLYFYWYRQILGQKVEFLVSFYNNEISEKSEIFDDQFSVERPDGSNFTLKIRSTKLEDSAMYFCASSEETTGADTQYFGPGTRLTVL.